What follows are 19 T cell receptor beta chains derived from one specimen sequenced in a study of tumor-infiltrating lymphocytes in primary liver carcinoma. The template, roughly 0.45 ug total RNA, yielded TCR beta cDNA made with a constant-region primer. Investigators got TCR beta libraries out of three nested multiplex PCR rounds, done with slightly modified ARM-PCR. The two initial PCR rounds, roughly 11 cycles each, used TRBV1-TRBV30 forward and C-beta reverse primers. TCRdb re-analysed the multiplex PCR reads in MiXCR, keeping a single row per CDR3 protein. The data show fewer than 250,000 distinct CDR3 sequences, around 81% seen once. Co-extraction of RNA and DNA was performed on about 18-33 mg of unsorted bulk tissue. What was sequenced was tumor tissue from primary liver carcinoma. The receptors were gathered from a middle-aged man with primary liver carcinoma and hepatitis B virus infection.

This sequence joins TRBV11-2 and TRBJ2-5; D is perhaps TRBD1 (6 bases). This CDR3 spans 15 amino acids. The germline CDR1 and CDR2 sequences are SGHAT and FQNNGV. The CDR3 is CTSSLTPHDRETQYF. The CDR3 coding sequence is TGTACAAGCAGCTTAACCCCCCATGACAGGGAGACCCAGTACTTC.

Turning to this clonotype: A junction boundary mismatches the germline segment, possibly from a read error. This chain links TRBV11-1 with TRBJ2-7; D gene ambiguous. From germline, CDR1 is SGHAT and CDR2 FQDESV (reference sequence). This CDR3 spans 13 amino acids. The CDR3 DNA reads as TGTGCCAGCAGCCCGCGTTCGGGTTACGATCAGCACTTC. Translating it yields CASSPRSGYDQHF.

Concerning this clonotype itself: A junction end diverges from the germline sequence, so it may reflect a read error. V usage is TRBV6-2 or TRBV6-3 and J usage is TRBJ1-2, with D perhaps TRBD1 (6 bases). The CDR3 has 15 amino acids. The germline V gene encodes CDR1 MNHEY and CDR2 SVGEGT. CDR3 sequence reads: CTSSSPGDTAYGYTF. The CDR3, as DNA: TGTACCAGCAGTTCGCCCGGGGACACGGCCTATGGCTACACCTTC.

Of note for this clonotype: One end of the junction fails to match germline, which may point to a read error. The genes are TRBV24-1 and TRBJ2-7; the D is unclear. Per germline, CDR1 KGHDR and CDR2 SFDVKD. The CDR3 consists of 13 residues. The CDR3 nucleotides read TGTGCCACCAGGAACGCGGCCTCCTACAAGCAGTACTTC. Protein: CATRNAASYKQYF.

With regard to this clonotype: The conserved final phenylalanine or tryptophan is absent from the CDR3, which likely points to a read error. CDR3 in amino acids: CSVEDGLAGSYEQYL. In DNA form, the CDR3 reads TGCAGCGTTGAAGATGGTCTAGCGGGGTCTTACGAGCAGTACCTC. The V gene is TRBV29-1, the J gene TRBJ2-7, with TRBD2 matching over 9 bases. The CDR3 is 15 amino acids. CDR1 is SQVTM and CDR2 is ANQGSEA in the germline V gene. The J segment lost 4 bases and the V segment lost 0 bases, leaving 7 bases of the junction unmatched.

As to this clonotype: Germline is not matched at one junction end, which may reflect a read error. The rearrangement links TRBV6-1 to TRBJ1-1; no reliable D call. The CDR3 loop spans 13 amino acids. CDR1 and CDR2 (germline): MNHNS, SASEGT. The DNA for the CDR3 is TGTACCAGCAGTGATGGTAAGAACACTGGAGCTTTCTTT. This codes for CTSSDGKNTGAFF.

Points on this clonotype: A read error may produce the germline difference seen at one junction end. The V call is TRBV4-3, the J call TRBJ2-1, with TRBD2 matching 15 bases. This CDR3 is 18 amino acids long. Germline assignment: CDR1 LGHNA and CDR2 YSLEER. The CDR3 nucleotides are TGCGCCAGCAGTCTGGATTGGACTAGCGGGAGGGCCTGGAATGAGCAACTCTTC. It specifies CASSLDWTSGRAWNEQLF.

Concerning this clonotype itself: One junction end does not reproduce the germline sequence, and a read error may be involved. This chain connects TRBV6-2 or TRBV6-3 to TRBJ2-1; TRBD2 matches 7 bases. The CDR3 has 15 residues. CDR1 is MNHEY and CDR2 is SVGEGT in the germline V gene. The CDR3 sequence is CASSSGLELYNEQLF. CDR3 bases: TGTGCCAGCAGCTCCGGACTAGAGCTATACAATGAGCAGTTATTC.

Details on this clonotype: One end of the junction does not line up with germline, which may come from a read error. The V gene is TRBV6-2 or TRBV6-3, the J gene TRBJ2-7; D unclear. CDR3 length equals 14 residues. The germline V gene encodes CDR1 MNHEY and CDR2 SVGEGT. Here the CDR3 reads CASSYGQEIYEQHF. The CDR3 DNA reads TGTGCCAGCAGTTACGGGCAGGAGATCTACGAGCAGCACTTT.

Regarding this clonotype: A read error may produce the germline difference seen at one junction end. The chain links TRBV7-8 to TRBJ2-7; D uncertain. The CDR3 sequence is 13 residues long. Germline V gene lookup returns CDR1 SGHVS and CDR2 FQNEAQ. The CDR3 loop reads CGSSFTSAYEQYF. Written as DNA, the CDR3 is TGTGGCAGCAGCTTTACAAGCGCCTACGAGCAATACTTC.

Concerning this clonotype itself: One end of the junction fails to match germline, which may point to a read error. This CDR3 reads CASSYSETSGTKNIKYF. In DNA, the CDR3 is TGTGCCAGCAGCTATTCAGAGACTAGCGGGACCAAAAACATTAAGTACTTC. V gene TRBV11-1 combines with J gene TRBJ2-4; TRBD2 aligns across 11 bases. Germline V CDR1 and CDR2: SGHAT, FQDESV (reference sequence). This CDR3 is 17 amino acids long.

Note on this clonotype: Since the CDR3 does not end with the conserved phenylalanine or tryptophan, this likely comes from a read error. In DNA, the CDR3 is TGTGTCAGCAGCTACGCAGGGGGCAAGGAGACCCAGTACTTA. This codes for CVSSYAGGKETQYL. The J gene is TRBJ2-5, the V gene TRBV6-5; TRBD1 matches 8 bases. CDR1 and CDR2 from the germline V gene are MNHEY and SVGAGI. This CDR3 is 14 amino acids long.

Concerning this clonotype itself: It is unclear where the CDR3 begins or ends on the DNA, so no DNA is shown, and the CDR3 is as TCRdb lists it. The chain uses TRBV29-1 and TRBJ1-2; the table's TRBD1 call for D was not verified on the DNA. CDR1 is SQVTM, CDR2 ANQGSEA, per germline. Both ends counted, the CDR3 spans 14 residues. The CDR3 here is CNVKFGQSFYGCTF.

V usage is TRBV29-1 and J usage is TRBJ2-6; D tentatively fits TRBD1 or TRBD2 (5 bases each). The V end was cut by 5 bases, the J end by 9 bases, with 20 bases between. Germline CDR1 is SQVTM and CDR2 is ANQGSEA. The CDR3 is made up of 15 amino acids. CDR3 in amino acids: CSVWDGVVGFNVLTF. The DNA of the CDR3 is TGCAGCGTTTGGGACGGGGTGGTTGGGTTCAACGTCCTGACTTTC.

For this clonotype: Mismatch with germline at one junction end may stem from a read error. This sequence joins TRBV6-2 or TRBV6-3 and TRBJ2-7, with D uncertain. Germline V lookup: CDR1 MNHEY, CDR2 SVGEGT. The CDR3 has 13 residues. This CDR3 reads CASSYQVPNEQYF. The CDR3 DNA reads TGCGCCAGCAGTTACCAGGTACCCAACGAGCAGTACTTC.

Notes on this clonotype: Relative to the germline gene, one junction end is altered; a read error may explain this. This chain uses TRBV4-3 with TRBJ1-6; a possible D gene is TRBD1 (5 bases). The CDR3 is 16 residues long. The V gene's germline CDR1 is LGHNA and CDR2 YSLEER. The CDR3 DNA is TGCGCCAGCACCACCTGGGATAGGGGAAGGAATTTACCCCTCCACTTT. Its protein product is CASTTWDRGRNLPLHF.

For this clonotype: Germline is not matched at one junction end, which may reflect a read error. The V gene is TRBV4-1, the J gene TRBJ2-2; D is unclear. The CDR3 length is 13 residues. The V gene's germline CDR1 is MGHRA and CDR2 YSYEKL. The CDR3 DNA sequence: TGCGCTAGCAGCCAACCGAACATCGGGGAGCTGTTTTTT. Encoded protein: CASSQPNIGELFF.

A note on this clonotype: Compared with germline, one end of the junction differs, possibly owing to a read error. The chain has TRBV11-2 and TRBJ2-5, with a tentative D call TRBD1 (6 bases). Looked up from germline, CDR1 is SGHAT and CDR2 is FQNNGV. This CDR3 has 14 amino acids. This chain's CDR3 is CVSSLYRDWETQYF. The CDR3 DNA is TGTGTCAGCAGCTTATACAGGGATTGGGAGACCCAGTACTTC. The full variable domain, with the rest looked up from reference TRBV11-2 and TRBJ2-5, is EAGVAQSPRYKIIEKRQSVAFWCNPISGHATLYWYQQILGQGPKLLIQFQNNGVVDDSQLPKDRFSAERLKGVDSTLKIQPAKLEDSAVYLCVSSLYRDWETQYFGPGTRLLVL.

A remark on this clonotype: With a much larger clone just one base away, this may be a read error. V and J are TRBV25-1 and TRBJ2-2; no firm D call. The CDR3 contains 15 residues. Germline CDR1 reads MGHDK; CDR2 reads SYGVNS. V was shortened by 9 bases and J by 1 base, with 15 bases between the two germline ends. The CDR3 protein is CASSSRVLNTGELFF. The CDR3 region has the DNA TGTGCCAGTTCAAGTAGAGTACTGAACACCGGGGAGCTGTTTTTT.